The clone carrying this T cell receptor beta chain occurred many times. What it binds is unknown. This sample stems from a study of T cell repertoires in cytomegalovirus infection. Study-level findings and limits: Within the response measured ex vivo, HLA-C-restricted CMV-specific TCR beta clonotypes were dominant.

A single record per CDR3 protein comes from TCRdb applying MiXCR to the reads. This sample has almost 500,000 distinct CDR3 sequences, with around 11% found just once. This CDR3 spans 15 amino acids. Trimming took 7 bases from V and 2 from J, leaving 15 bases between them. Germline assignment: CDR1 LNHDA and CDR2 SQIVND (reference sequence). The chain recombines TRBV19 with TRBJ1-5; tentative D call: TRBD1 (5 bases). The sample taken for sequencing was PBMCs. The receptor's source is a human donor in good health (CMV status not recorded). Some clones in this sample may be carry-over from other donors' samples. This CDR3 reads CASKLGAQGNQPQHF. CDR3 bases: TGTGCCAGTAAGCTCGGAGCACAGGGCAATCAGCCCCAGCATTTT.